This T cell receptor beta chain was found in a study of cytomegalovirus exposure and HLA in healthy donors. The PCR made use of 60 Vbeta and 13 Jbeta primers. Original processing methods: Later, 75 million to 100 million unique TCR beta chains were counted in an analysis, and about 10 million of them were shared. Using immunoSEQ multiplex PCR, the repertoire was profiled, and TCRdb retains in-frame clones only, with some absent. The DNA gave D and trimming, while V, J and clone size come from that table. The profile shows some 100,000 clones, roughly three quarters of them singletons. The CDR3 is made up of 14 amino acids. Germline CDR1 SGDLS, CDR2 YYNGEE. Trimming took off 3 bases at V and 3 bases at J, with 12 bases between the two ends.

V is TRBV9 and J is TRBJ1-1; possibly TRBD1 for D (5 bases). The specimen sequenced was PBMCs. This sequence originates from a woman between 45 and 60 years old in good health and CMV-seropositive. The CDR3 loop reads CASSEAGGHTEAFF. CDR3 DNA sequence: TGTGCCAGCAGCGAGGCCGGGGGACACACTGAAGCTTTCTTT.